The 30 T cell receptor beta chains listed next were all sequenced from one sample in a study of regulatory T cells in long-lasting Graves disease. Time point noted: newly diagnosed GD, antithyroid drugs for less than 3 months. The TCR library used RNA extracted from PBMCs. HTBI primers from iRepertoire and Arm-PCR of CDR3 regions yielded the TCR beta libraries. TCRdb re-analysed the multiplex PCR reads in MiXCR, keeping a single row per CDR3 protein. The table records some 230,000 distinct CDR3 sequences, approximately 16% of them present only once. The sequencing used peripheral blood mononuclear cells (PBMCs), collected at new diagnosis, from a patient treated with antithyroid drugs. The receptors originated from a female donor with Graves disease.

This clonotype was seen ten or more times. The V call is TRBV11-2, the J call TRBJ2-7, with TRBD1 identical over 9 bases. V trimming: 5 bases; J trimming: 4 bases; junction bases outside the gene matches: 12. The CDR3 spans 16 residues. In germline, CDR1 is SGHAT, CDR2 FQNNGV. The chain's CDR3 is CASSLSGGQGIYEQYF. In DNA, the CDR3 is TGTGCCAGCAGCCTCTCAGGAGGACAGGGGATATACGAGCAGTACTTC.

This clonotype was picked up a small number of times. The chain combines TRBV19 with TRBJ2-1, with D unresolved. This CDR3 comprises 14 residues. Germline CDR1 is LNHDA and CDR2 is SQIVND (reference sequence). Deletions cut 5 bases from V and 9 bases from J, with 17 bases between. The CDR3 reads CASSPVPEGGEQFF. CDR3 nucleotides: TGTGCCAGTAGTCCGGTCCCCGAAGGTGGTGAGCAGTTCTTC.

This clonotype was seen many times. The J gene is TRBJ1-4, the V gene TRBV28; no reliable D call. Per the germline V gene, CDR1 is MDHEN and CDR2 is SYDVKM. The CDR3 contains 14 residues. Deletions cut 2 bases from V and 2 bases from J, with 6 bases between. In nucleotides, the CDR3 is TGTGCCAGCAGTTTACTGGGGACTAATGAAAAACTGTTTTTT. Its protein is CASSLLGTNEKLFF.

This clonotype was counted at least ten times. The CDR3 DNA is TGTGCCACCAGAGGCCCCGAAGAAACAGATACGCAGTATTTT. Its protein product is CATRGPEETDTQYF. The J gene is TRBJ2-3, the V gene TRBV24-1, with unresolved D. The CDR3 consists of 14 residues. CDR1 KGHDR and CDR2 SFDVKD come from the germline V gene. The ends were cut back, 7 bases at V and 3 bases at J, with 13 bases in the middle.

This clonotype was detected ten times or more. CDR3 in amino acids: CASSYGEGLAGTQYF. The CDR3 DNA reads TGTGCCAGCAGTTACGGGGAGGGGTTAGCCGGTACGCAGTATTTT. V is TRBV6-5 and J is TRBJ2-3, with 7 nucleotides matching TRBD2. Looked up from germline, CDR1 is MNHEY and CDR2 is SVGAGI. CDR3 size: 15 residues. Trimming took 2 bases from V and 8 from J; bases not matched to a gene: 10.

The genes are TRBV6-2 or TRBV6-3 and TRBJ1-2, with D hard to call. Trimming cost V 5 bases and J 2 bases, with 12 bases left between them. Germline V gene sequence: CDR1 MNHEY, CDR2 SVGEGT. The CDR3 length is 14 residues. CDR3 coding DNA: TGTGCCAGCAGTGGACGGGGAGGAAACTATGGCTACACCTTC. It codes for CASSGRGGNYGYTF.

This clonotype was observed many times. The chain carries TRBV2 and TRBJ2-5; 8 bases are a match to TRBD1. The CDR3 contains 15 residues. Trimming removed 6 bases from V and 0 bases from J; junction bases left unmatched: 6. CDR1 and CDR2 (germline): SNHLY, FYNNEI. The CDR3 region is CASSAPTGDQETQYF. For the CDR3, the DNA is TGTGCCAGCAGCGCCCCGACAGGGGACCAAGAGACCCAGTACTTC.

The sample holds a few counts of this clonotype. Given the absence of the conserved phenylalanine or tryptophan at the CDR3 end, a read error is likely. V usage is TRBV6-1 and J usage is TRBJ2-6, with D hard to call. Looked up from germline, CDR1 is MNHNS and CDR2 is SASEGT. V lost 9 bases to trimming and J lost 6 bases, with 9 bases between them. CDR3 size: 12 residues. CDR3 protein: CASTLEANVLTL. The CDR3, as DNA: TGTGCCAGTACTCTGGAGGCCAACGTCCTGACTCTC.

J is TRBJ2-5 and V is TRBV12-3 or TRBV12-4, with 7 nucleotides matching TRBD1. CDR3 length: 13 residues. The ends lost 6 bases at V and 10 bases at J; junction bases unmatched: 11. DNA of the CDR3: TGTGCCAGCAGGGAAGGACAGGCTGGGGTCCAGTACTTC. Translated: CASREGQAGVQYF.

Ten or more counts support this clonotype. V is TRBV19 and J is TRBJ2-1, with D perhaps matching TRBD1 or TRBD2 (6 bases each). The CDR3 spans 13 residues. Trimming shortened V by 2 bases and J by 7 bases, and 9 bases separated the two germline ends. CDR1 is LNHDA, CDR2 SQIVND, per germline (reference sequence). CDR3 residues: CASSIQGRNEQFF. The DNA of the CDR3 is TGTGCCAGTAGTATACAGGGGAGGAATGAGCAGTTCTTC.

This clonotype has at least ten counts. The V and J genes are TRBV5-1 and TRBJ2-2, with D perhaps TRBD2 (5 bases). This CDR3 contains 14 residues. V lost 2 bases and J lost 5, with 10 bases in between. The germline V gene encodes CDR1 SGHRS and CDR2 YFSETQ. CDR3 loop: CASSLKTGTGELFF. The CDR3 DNA follows: TGCGCCAGCAGCTTAAAAACGGGGACCGGGGAGCTGTTTTTT.

In this sample, this clonotype turned up many times. This rearrangement joins TRBV9 to TRBJ2-2; 8 bases align to TRBD1. V was clipped by 3 bases and J by 3 bases; unmatched bases: 4. The CDR3 is made up of 15 amino acids. CDR1 SGDLS and CDR2 YYNGEE come from the germline V gene. The CDR3 bases are TGTGCCAGCAGCGCGGGACAGGCGGACACCGGGGAGCTGTTTTTT. It is translated as CASSAGQADTGELFF.

There are many counts of this clonotype. This rearrangement joins TRBV9 to TRBJ2-2, with 11 bases fitting TRBD2. Germline CDR1 reads SGDLS; CDR2 reads YYNGEE. This CDR3 is built from 18 residues. J lost 6 bases, V lost 3 bases, and 13 bases had no gene match. The CDR3, as DNA: TGTGCCAGCAGCGCCTCAAAGTTCACTAGCGGGAGACCCGGGGAGCTGTTTTTT. Protein: CASSASKFTSGRPGELFF.

This clonotype was picked up many times. The chain employs TRBV12-5 and TRBJ1-3; D is uncertain. The ends were cut back, 7 bases at V and 0 bases at J, with 13 bases in the middle. The CDR3 consists of 15 residues. Germline V gene sequence: CDR1 LGHNT, CDR2 FRNRAP. The CDR3 sequence is CASAAYPYSGNTIYF. In nucleotides, the CDR3 is TGTGCTAGTGCGGCATATCCCTACTCTGGAAACACCATATATTTT.

This clonotype occurred once. A much larger clone sits a single nucleotide away, making a read error possible. The rearrangement links TRBV20-1 to TRBJ2-5; 10 positions agree with TRBD2. Germline CDR1 and CDR2: DFQATT and SNEGSKA (reference sequence). With 0 bases clipped from V and 4 bases from J, the junction kept 5 bases outside the gene matches. The CDR3 has 15 amino acids. The CDR3 here is CSAREWGLATETQYF. The CDR3 DNA sequence: TGCAGTGCTAGAGAGTGGGGACTAGCGACAGAGACCCAGTACTTC.

This clonotype was seen a handful of times. The chain uses TRBV18 and TRBJ2-1; D is unresolved. This CDR3 has 15 amino acids. The germline V gene encodes CDR1 KGHSH and CDR2 LQKENI. V was clipped by 0 bases and J by 5 bases, with 11 bases between them. CDR3 sequence: CASSPPVTTNNEQFF. CDR3 nucleotides: TGTGCCAGCTCACCACCGGTGACCACAAACAATGAGCAGTTCTTC. The full variable domain, completed using reference TRBV18 and TRBJ2-1, is NAGVMQNPRHLVRRRGQEARLRCSPMKGHSHVYWYRQLPEEGLKFMVYLQKENIIDESGMPKERFSAEFPKEGPSILRIQQVVRGDSAAYFCASSPPVTTNNEQFFGPGTRLTVL.

This clonotype occurred many times. The genes are TRBV2 and TRBJ2-5, with 11 bases fitting TRBD1. CDR3 length: 15 residues. V lost 6 bases and J lost 4; bases outside the gene matches: 7. Germline V gene sequence: CDR1 SNHLY, CDR2 FYNNEI. CDR3 bases: TGTGCCAGCAGGCTGGACAGGGGGCGCCCAGAGACCCAGTACTTC. Translation: CASRLDRGRPETQYF.

This clonotype was seen many times. The genes are TRBV28 and TRBJ2-7, with 12 nucleotides matching TRBD2. The CDR3 extends over 13 amino acids. Germline V CDR1 and CDR2: MDHEN, SYDVKM. J gave up 12 bases and V 6 bases, and 9 bases lay outside the gene matches. The CDR3 spells CASSDGLAGRGYF. CDR3 DNA: TGTGCCAGCAGCGATGGACTAGCGGGACGCGGGTACTTC.

A word on this clonotype: A read error likely explains this, since a far larger clone differs by one base. The chain carries TRBV2 and TRBJ2-1; D gene unclear. CDR1 and CDR2 from the germline V gene are SNHLY and FYNNEI. The CDR3 loop spans 10 amino acids. Deletions cut 4 bases from V and 10 bases from J, with 5 bases between. As DNA, the CDR3 is TGTGCCAGCAGTGTCAACGAGCAGTTCTTC. It translates to CASSVNEQFF. Drawing the rest from reference TRBV2 and TRBJ2-1, the complete variable domain is EPEVTQTPSHQVTQMGQEVILRCVPISNHLYFYWYRQILGQKVEFLVSFYNNEISEKSEIFDDQFSVERPDGSNFTLKIRSTKLEDSAMYFCASSVNEQFFGPGTRLTVL.

The V call is TRBV20-1, the J call TRBJ2-3; 9 nucleotides agree with TRBD1. CDR1 and CDR2 from the germline V gene are DFQATT and SNEGSKA (reference sequence). The V gene end was trimmed by 3 bases and the J gene end by 6 bases; junction bases not matched to a gene: 19. This CDR3 is built from 18 residues. The CDR3 bases are TGCAGTGCTAGCGCCCGACAGGGGGGCGGCGGGCCAGGGGATACGCAGTATTTT. This translates into CSASARQGGGGPGDTQYF.

Ten or more counts support this clonotype. The chain recombines TRBV7-9 with TRBJ2-7; maybe TRBD1 (5 bases). Trimming removed 5 bases at V and 2 bases at J, with 10 bases between. Germline V gives CDR1 SEHNR, CDR2 FQNEAQ (reference sequence). This CDR3 comprises 13 residues. CDR3 sequence: CASSPGIAYEQYF. CDR3 DNA sequence: TGTGCCAGCAGCCCAGGGATCGCCTACGAGCAGTACTTC.

This clonotype was detected ten times or more. The V and J genes are TRBV4-1 and TRBJ1-1; 7 bases are shared with TRBD1. This CDR3 is 18 amino acids long. J lost 0 bases, V lost 3 bases, and 13 bases had no gene match. From germline, CDR1 is MGHRA and CDR2 YSYEKL. CDR3 DNA: TGCGCCAGCAGCCATCTGACAGGGACCGTCCGCCTGAACACTGAAGCTTTCTTT. Its translation: CASSHLTGTVRLNTEAFF.

This clonotype was counted ten times or more. The gene calls are TRBV20-1 and TRBJ2-4; D gene ambiguous. Germline V gene data show CDR1 as DFQATT and CDR2 as SNEGSKA (reference sequence). This CDR3 spans 11 amino acids. Trimming took off 0 bases at V and 7 bases at J, with 4 bases between the two ends. The CDR3 reads CSARDRNIQYF. As DNA, the CDR3 is TGCAGTGCTAGAGATCGCAACATTCAGTACTTC.

This clonotype was counted many times. The chain has TRBV20-1 and TRBJ1-2; D not certain. Germline CDR1 and CDR2: DFQATT and SNEGSKA (reference sequence). V lost 2 bases and J lost 8, with 12 bases in between. The length of the CDR3 is 12 residues. Here the CDR3 reads CSARSQAEGYTF. DNA of the CDR3: TGCAGTGCTAGAAGCCAAGCCGAGGGCTACACCTTC.

As for this clonotype: A far larger clone is one base from this, pointing to a likely read error. The chain couples TRBV7-2 to TRBJ2-1; 7 bases map to TRBD2. The CDR3 spans 15 residues. Germline CDR1 is SGHTA and CDR2 is FQGNSA. The CDR3 region has the DNA TGTGCCAGCAGCCCACCCGGGGGAGGGAACAATGAGCAGCTCTTC. This codes for CASSPPGGGNNEQLF.

The chain has TRBV30 and TRBJ1-4, with D uncertain. Germline V gives CDR1 GTSNPN, CDR2 SVGIG (reference sequence). Trimming shortened V by 8 bases and J by 8 bases, and 18 bases separated the two germline ends. The CDR3 is 13 residues long. CDR3 coding DNA: TGTGCCGGGGTCGGAGGGCTTTGGGAAAAACTGTTTTTT. It yields the protein CAGVGGLWEKLFF.

The chain links TRBV7-9 to TRBJ2-5; D uncertain. The CDR3 extends over 13 amino acids. CDR1 is SEHNR and CDR2 is FQNEAQ in the germline V gene (reference sequence). Deletions cut 3 bases from V and 3 bases from J, with 8 bases between. The DNA of the CDR3 is TGTGCCAGCAGCTTCCCGGTTGAAGAGACCCAGTACTTC. Amino acid sequence: CASSFPVEETQYF.

This clonotype occurred many times. The gene calls are TRBV9 and TRBJ2-1, with D hard to call. The V gene lost 0 bases and the J gene lost 0 bases, with 4 bases spanning the gap. Germline V gene lookup returns CDR1 SGDLS and CDR2 YYNGEE. The CDR3 sequence is 14 residues long. CDR3 protein: CASSVVSSYNEQFF. The CDR3 region has the DNA TGTGCCAGCAGCGTAGTAAGCTCCTACAATGAGCAGTTCTTC.

This clonotype has ten or more counts. The chain couples TRBV11-3 to TRBJ2-3, with D perhaps being TRBD1 or TRBD2 (5 bases each). In germline, CDR1 is SGHNT, CDR2 YENEEA. The V end lost 10 bases, the J end lost 2 bases, and 16 bases lay between the germline ends. CDR3 length: 14 residues. CDR3 sequence reads: CATSPGRSTDTQYF. CDR3 in DNA: TGTGCCACGAGTCCGGGACGGTCCACAGATACGCAGTATTTT.

This clonotype came up many times. V is TRBV2 and J is TRBJ2-7; a weak D match, TRBD1 (6 bases). This CDR3 is 14 amino acids long. Germline assignment: CDR1 SNHLY and CDR2 FYNNEI. The V and J ends lost 7 bases and 7 bases respectively, with 20 bases between them. The CDR3 DNA follows: TGTGCCAGCATCCCAGGGGTGCTTGTTTGGGAGCAGTACTTC. It translates to CASIPGVLVWEQYF.